Listed here is a single T cell receptor beta chain. This clone's antigen is unknown. No base quality information exists; no much larger clone differs at one position. The library was produced with 5' RACE. The instrument was an Illumina HiSeq 2500. A second roughly 7 to 11 cycle PCR used a sample-barcoded 5' primer and a J-beta primer mix. A unique molecular identifier was introduced onto each TCR beta cDNA molecule by a template-switch 5' adaptor carrying 12 random nucleotides. Each sample yielded at least 3 million CDR3-containing paired-end reads. All of the RNA was converted into first-strand cDNA using the Mint cDNA synthesis kit, with a TRBC-specific oligonucleotide serving as the primer. All cDNA was treated with uracil-DNA glycosylase and then went through a first 18-cycle PCR with the universal primers M1SS and BC2_uni_R. Per the source publication's procedure: For normalization, 1 million high-quality reads were randomly selected from each sample, with every read carrying a distinct molecular identifier. Instead of being binned into consensus sequences, reads with shared molecular identifiers were discarded. MiTCR, set to a Q25 quality threshold and the strictest error-elimination algorithm, was used for CDR3 identification, clonotype clustering and error correction. A nonparametric unseen species model using Euler transformation provided a lower-bound estimate of total TCR beta diversity. TCRdb redid the processing of the public reads, applying fastp at Q25 and MiXCR, and retained in-frame beta chains. Under each unique CDR3 protein, matching rows form one entry showing the most common genes and DNA. TCRdb's processing, not the study's, gives the V and J calls here. The sample data list 600,000 to 850,000 distinct CDR3 sequences, and around 25% of these were observed just once. Clones ranked in the top ten supply 8% to 10% of the sample.

This entry comes from a study of blood T cells in healthy people across ages (dated by TCRdb to the mid-2010s). Some background on the complete study: Template switching captured roughly one uniquely barcoded TCR beta cDNA molecule per two T cells in model experiments. Using the same blood draw, the study looked at two additional independent replicas of 1 million unique cDNA reads for two donors, one aged 18 to 30 and the other aged 80 or older. Four age groups were formed from the donors: young (average approximately 17 years), middle-aged (approximately 39), aged (about 68) and long-lived (less than 85). Age-related changes in TCR beta repertoire diversity were measured in the study by deep sequencing normalized with unique cDNA molecular identifiers. What the study reported, not specific to this receptor: Since profiling was done on bulk unsorted PBMCs, naive and antigen-experienced compartments could not be conclusively compared. Because donor CMV infection status was unknown, age-related changes in expanded clonotypes were potentially confounded. There was a strong correlation between observed TCR beta diversity and the percentage of naive T cells measured by flow cytometry. As age increased, observed TCR beta diversity per million T cells dropped in a roughly linear way, and a significant reduction was already evident by age approximately 40. Estimates of total diversity based on one million sequenced T cells were considered lower bounds and underestimates. The long-lived group showed more naive CD4+ T cells, fewer expanded clones and increased TCR diversity than the aged group, suggesting age selection.

Systemically healthy Caucasian individuals from Russia, 35 to 40 in total and aged roughly 6 to 100 years, were included as donors. Around 9.7 milliliters of peripheral blood were collected from each donor into EDTA-treated Vacutainer tubes. PBMCs were isolated by Ficoll-Paque density-gradient centrifugation, with at least 6 million obtained per sample. Total RNA, at least 5 micrograms per sample, was extracted from PBMCs with Trizol reagent. For every donor, flow cytometry on a PBMC aliquot measured the percentage of naive CD45RAhigh/CD27high T cells. The CDR1 and CDR2 encoded by the germline V gene are LGHNA and YNFKEQ. Taken from cysteine to phenylalanine, the CDR3 has 13 residues. Only the CDR3 portion is preserved as DNA: 39 bases, with reading frame beginning at the first base. V sheds 2 bases and J sheds 8 bases, leaving 12 bases between their ends. The same specimen was also included in a second study, on T cells of mothers and their children. From that second study: Donors were nine systemically healthy Caucasian individuals: three mothers and their six children. cDNA synthesis consumed the entire amount of extracted RNA, loaded at approximately 1.5 ug RNA in each 15 ul reaction. In the second PCR, the M1S primer introduced both the sample barcodes and 2-4 random nucleotides. Each mother yielded over 8.5 million TCR beta CDR3 reads and each child roughly 2.9 million reads. In both related and unrelated pairs, thymic selection shapes the output of TCR recombination in a similar way, with inherited differences having only a minor effect. Normalized repertoire overlap was always slightly but never significantly higher in related than unrelated mother-child pairs. No persistent microchimeric T cell clones were found, with a detection sensitivity of approximately 110 clones per million clonotypes. In the study, deep NGS was used to compare the TCR beta repertoires of mothers and children, and features distinguishing related mother-child pairs from unrelated individuals were sought. The mean age was roughly 44 +/- 4 years for the mothers and approximately 11 +/- 4 years for the children. After adapters were ligated using NEBNext reagents, the libraries underwent 100+100 nt paired-end sequencing on an Illumina HiSeq 2000. To avoid cross-contamination, the mother libraries and the child libraries were prepared a month apart and sequenced in separate runs. For each donor, between roughly 500,000 and 2,100,000 distinct TCR beta clonotypes were identified. Naive TCR beta clonotypes were estimated from low-frequency clonotypes matched to each donor's FACS-determined naive share, without sorting.

The specimen was blood. The clonotype originates from a boy younger than 18 in good health. This sequence uses TRBV4-2 and TRBJ1-2, with the D gene call left open. The CDR3 reads as follows: CASSQPGTWGYTF. The DNA is TGTGCCAGCAGCCAACCAGGTACTTGGGGCTACACCTTC.